The next 10 T cell receptor beta chains were all read from a single sample in a study of human T cells and chemical hapten exposure. The time point denotes: pre-sensitization, week 0. Noted treatment: therapeutic diphenylcyclopropenone sensitization with weekly scalp DPC. TCRdb fed the RACE reads into MiXCR, producing one record per CDR3 protein. The sample contains under 110,000 distinct CDR3 sequences, 9% to 15% of which appear only once. The sequenced sample was whole blood, obtained in connection with sensitization to the hapten diphenylcyclopropenone (DPC). These receptors were obtained from a woman between 50 and 59 years old with alopecia areata. Some clones in this sample may be carry-over from other donors' samples.

V and J are TRBV10-3 and TRBJ1-1; 8 bases align to TRBD1. This CDR3 has 13 residues. The germline V gene encodes CDR1 ENHRY and CDR2 SYGVKD. V was pared by 6 bases and J by 3 bases, with 3 bases of the junction left unmatched. CDR3 DNA sequence: TGTGCCATCAGCGGACAGGGAGACACTGAAGCTTTCTTT. Translated: CAISGQGDTEAFF.

The sample holds a few counts of this clonotype. J is TRBJ2-1 and V is TRBV28; TRBD2 matches 7 bases. This CDR3 region has 13 residues. CDR1 is MDHEN and CDR2 is SYDVKM in the germline V gene. With V trimmed by 11 bases and J by 2 bases, 6 bases remained unmatched. The CDR3 region is CAHRGVTYNEQFF. The CDR3 DNA reads as TGTGCCCATCGGGGGGTCACCTACAATGAGCAGTTCTTC.

By sample fraction, this clonotype is medium-sized. This sequence joins TRBV29-1 and TRBJ2-1; 7 bases agree with TRBD2. After removal of 4 bases from V and 10 bases from J, the junction contained 10 bases not matched to a gene. Per the germline V gene, CDR1 is SQVTM and CDR2 is ANQGSEA. CDR3 length: 13 amino acids. The CDR3 spells CSVALWEGMEQFF. CDR3 nucleotide sequence: TGCAGCGTTGCCCTGTGGGAGGGGATGGAGCAGTTCTTC.

The chain couples TRBV29-1 to TRBJ1-5; maybe TRBD1 (5 bases). Germline loops: CDR1 SQVTM, CDR2 ANQGSEA. The length of the CDR3 is 12 residues. V lost 5 bases to trimming and J lost 9 bases, with 14 bases between them. CDR3 nucleotide sequence: TGCAGCGTTAGAGGGGCTTCGGGGCCCCAGCATTTT. Protein product: CSVRGASGPQHF.

There are a few counts of this clonotype. V is TRBV6-5 and J is TRBJ2-7, with 9 nucleotides matching TRBD1. V lost 0 bases, J lost 2 bases, and 5 bases stayed unmatched. Germline CDR1 MNHEY, CDR2 SVGAGI. This CDR3 has 16 residues. CDR3 in DNA: TGTGCCAGCAGTTACTCAATGACAGGGGGTACCTACGAGCAGTACTTC. Encoded protein: CASSYSMTGGTYEQYF.

The chain employs TRBV28 and TRBJ2-2; TRBD1 might be the D (6 bases). The germline V gene has CDR1 MDHEN and CDR2 SYDVKM. The CDR3 sequence is 13 residues long. V lost 7 bases and J 6 bases, leaving 12 bases between the germline ends. The CDR3 loop is CASKKQGPGELFF. DNA of the CDR3: TGTGCCAGCAAGAAACAGGGTCCCGGGGAGCTGTTTTTT.

This clonotype showed up many times. This chain links TRBV2 with TRBJ2-7; D is tentatively TRBD1 or TRBD2 (5 bases each). The germline gives CDR1 SNHLY, CDR2 FYNNEI. The CDR3 is made up of 13 amino acids. Trimming cost V 5 bases and J 2 bases, with 10 bases left between them. CDR3 DNA sequence: TGTGCCAGCAGTCTAGGGACCACCTACGAGCAGTACTTC. Protein: CASSLGTTYEQYF.

This clonotype was seen a handful of times. V gene TRBV4-3 combines with J gene TRBJ2-1; D may be TRBD2 (6 bases). Germline V CDR1 and CDR2: LGHNA, YSLEER. This CDR3 spans 16 amino acids. Trimming pared 0 bases from V and 4 bases from J, leaving 13 bases between. CDR3 nucleotide sequence: TGCGCCAGCAGCCAAGATTCCCAGGGAGGTTACAATGAGCAGTTCTTC. Translated: CASSQDSQGGYNEQFF.

This clonotype was found a few times. The chain links TRBV28 to TRBJ1-1; D remains ambiguous. V dropped 6 bases and J dropped 8 bases, with 10 bases sitting between them. Germline loops: CDR1 MDHEN, CDR2 SYDVKM. The CDR3 spans 11 residues. The CDR3: CASSGLREAFF. The DNA for the CDR3 is TGTGCCAGCAGCGGCCTAAGGGAAGCTTTCTTT.

In its sample, this clonotype was seen once. The chain recombines TRBV7-2 with TRBJ1-5; D may be TRBD1 (5 bases). V was shortened by 1 base and J by 6 bases, with 10 bases between the two germline ends. The CDR3 runs 14 residues. Germline-derived CDR1 and CDR2 are SGHTA and FQGNSA. CDR3 loop: CASSLVRAGQPQHF. CDR3 nucleotides: TGTGCCAGCAGCTTAGTCAGGGCCGGTCAGCCCCAGCATTTT.